This TCR beta chain was recorded in a study of cytomegalovirus exposure and HLA in healthy donors. The wider study: Most donors, just over 80% of some 400 genotyped, fell in the Caucasian-associated ancestry cluster.

Primers: 60 Vbeta forward and 13 Jbeta reverse. Using immunoSEQ multiplex PCR, the repertoire was profiled, and TCRdb retains in-frame clones only, with some absent. In the table there are more than 95,000 clones, around 66% of which are singletons. Study-wide findings and caveats: An assumption of roughly uniform sequencing depth across donors underlay the presence/absence analyses. There were reportedly fewer N-insertions in an Asian-associated ancestry cluster than the approximately 670-donor mean, in a later analysis.

Concerning this clone: Its cognate antigen is unknown.

V dropped 5 bases and J dropped 2 bases, with 8 bases sitting between them. Germline V gives CDR1 GTSNPN, CDR2 SVGIG (reference sequence). This CDR3 comprises 12 residues. Sample: PBMCs. The sequence was obtained from a woman aged 45-65 years in good health and CMV-seronegative. The chain has TRBV30 and TRBJ2-3; D is possibly TRBD2 (5 bases). The CDR3 is CAWDYYTDTQYF. As DNA, the CDR3 is TGTGCCTGGGACTACTACACAGATACGCAGTATTTT.